Described below is a single T cell receptor (beta chain) sequence and its context. Its antigen is as yet unknown. The germline CDR1 and CDR2 sequences are DFQATT and SNEGSKA (reference sequence). The CDR3 is made up of 15 amino acids. J gave up 9 bases and V 4 bases, and 13 bases lay outside the gene matches. TCR beta cDNA libraries had unique molecular identifiers. MiXCR, run by TCRdb on the PCR reads, gives a single entry per CDR3 protein. The sample includes 600,000 to 700,000 distinct CDR3 sequences, about 60% of them seen just once. This specimen comes from a study of post-analysis software for immune sequencing data. Study details: The disease courses spanned relapsing-remitting, secondary progressive and progressive-relapsing forms of multiple sclerosis. Study results and limitations: TRBV5-6, TRBV5-1 and TRBV20-1 were among four or five TRBV segments more frequent in patients than controls. Samples made in the same batch grouped tightly together by F measure. Significantly lower normalized Chao1 diversity was seen in multiple sclerosis patients than in controls.

This chain uses TRBV20-1 with TRBJ2-1; 9 nucleotides align to TRBD2. Sample: blood. This clonotype was obtained from a girl aged 2-10 years with multiple sclerosis. CDR3 coding DNA: TGCAGTGCTAATTTCGGGGGACTAGCCACCCGTGAGCAGTTCTTC. Translated, it gives CSANFGGLATREQFF.